This TCR beta chain emerged from a study of cytomegalovirus exposure and HLA in healthy donors. Trimming removed 4 bases from V and 8 bases from J; junction bases left unmatched: 6. This CDR3 contains 13 residues. Germline assignment: CDR1 KGHSH and CDR2 LQKENI. PCR employed 60 Vbeta and 13 Jbeta primers. Clones were read by immunoSEQ multiplex PCR, and TCRdb kept only the in-frame ones, dropping some. The repertoire shows approximately 120,000 clones; the top ten hold roughly 1%. Healthy people donating bone marrow made up the donors. Input material: PBMCs. The source is a man younger than 35 in good health and CMV-seronegative. The chain couples TRBV18 to TRBJ1-2; 8 positions match TRBD1. CDR3 nucleotides: TGTGCCAGCTCACTAAAGGACAGGGAGGGCTACACCTTC. It translates to CASSLKDREGYTF.